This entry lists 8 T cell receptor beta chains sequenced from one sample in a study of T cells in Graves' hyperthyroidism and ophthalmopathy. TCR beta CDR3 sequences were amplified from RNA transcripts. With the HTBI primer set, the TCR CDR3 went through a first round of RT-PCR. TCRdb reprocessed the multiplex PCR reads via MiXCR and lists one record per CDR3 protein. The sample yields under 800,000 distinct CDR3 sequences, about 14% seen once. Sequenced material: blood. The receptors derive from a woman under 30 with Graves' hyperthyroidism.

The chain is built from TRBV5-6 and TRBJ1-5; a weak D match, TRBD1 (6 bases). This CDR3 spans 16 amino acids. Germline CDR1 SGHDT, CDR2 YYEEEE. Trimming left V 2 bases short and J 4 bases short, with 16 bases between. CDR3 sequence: CASSFTGTGGNQPQHF. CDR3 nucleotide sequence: TGTGCCAGCAGCTTTACAGGGACGGGTGGTAATCAGCCCCAGCATTTT. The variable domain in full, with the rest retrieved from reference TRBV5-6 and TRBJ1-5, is DAGVTQSPTHLIKTRGQQVTLRCSPKSGHDTVSWYQQALGQGPQFIFQYYEEEERQRGNFPDRFSGHQFPNYSSELNVNALLLGDSALYLCASSFTGTGGNQPQHFGDGTRLSIL.

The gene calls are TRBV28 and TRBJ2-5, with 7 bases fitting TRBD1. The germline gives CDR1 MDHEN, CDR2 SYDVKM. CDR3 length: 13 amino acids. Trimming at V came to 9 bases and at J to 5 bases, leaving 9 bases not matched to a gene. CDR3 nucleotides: TGTGCCAGTAGCGACAGGGTAAAGGAGACCCAGTACTTC. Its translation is CASSDRVKETQYF.

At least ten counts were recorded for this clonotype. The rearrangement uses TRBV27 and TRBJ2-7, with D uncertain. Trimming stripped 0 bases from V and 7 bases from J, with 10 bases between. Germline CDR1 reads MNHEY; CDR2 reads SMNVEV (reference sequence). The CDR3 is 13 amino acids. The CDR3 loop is CASSLSGPREQYF. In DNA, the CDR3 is TGTGCCAGCAGTTTATCTGGCCCCAGGGAGCAGTACTTC.

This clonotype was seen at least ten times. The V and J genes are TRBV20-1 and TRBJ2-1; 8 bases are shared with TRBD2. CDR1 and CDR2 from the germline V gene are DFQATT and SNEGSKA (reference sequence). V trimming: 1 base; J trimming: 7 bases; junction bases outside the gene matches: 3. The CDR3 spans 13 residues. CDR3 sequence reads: CSARAGGANEQFF. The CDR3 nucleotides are TGCAGTGCTAGAGCGGGAGGGGCTAATGAGCAGTTCTTC.

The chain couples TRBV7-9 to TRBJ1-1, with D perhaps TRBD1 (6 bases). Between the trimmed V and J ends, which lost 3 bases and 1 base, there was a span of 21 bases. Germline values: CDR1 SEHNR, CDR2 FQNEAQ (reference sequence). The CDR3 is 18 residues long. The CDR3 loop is CASSFVTSGVWENTEAFF. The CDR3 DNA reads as TGTGCCAGCAGCTTCGTAACGTCAGGGGTTTGGGAGAACACTGAAGCTTTCTTT.

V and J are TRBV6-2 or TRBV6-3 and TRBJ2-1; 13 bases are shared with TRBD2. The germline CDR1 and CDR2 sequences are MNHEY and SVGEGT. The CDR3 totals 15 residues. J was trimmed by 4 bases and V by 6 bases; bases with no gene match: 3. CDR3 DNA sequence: TGTGCCAGCAGACTAGCGGGAGGGCTATACAATGAGCAGTTCTTC. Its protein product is CASRLAGGLYNEQFF.

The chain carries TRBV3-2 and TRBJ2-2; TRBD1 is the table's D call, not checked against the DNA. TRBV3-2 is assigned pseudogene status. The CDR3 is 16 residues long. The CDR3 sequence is CASSFGQGYRSGELFF. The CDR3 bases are TGTGCCAGCAGTTTCGGACAGGGATATCGGAGCGGGGAGCTGTTTTTT.

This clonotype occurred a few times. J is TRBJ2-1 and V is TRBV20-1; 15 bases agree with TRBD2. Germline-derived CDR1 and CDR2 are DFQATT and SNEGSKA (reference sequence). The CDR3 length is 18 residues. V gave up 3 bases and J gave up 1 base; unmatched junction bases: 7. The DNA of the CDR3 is TGCAGTGCTAGTGCGGGACTAGCGGGAGGATGGTCCTACAATGAGCAGTTCTTC. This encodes CSASAGLAGGWSYNEQFF.